This entry lists 18 T cell receptor beta chains sequenced from one sample in a study of regulatory T cells in long-lasting Graves disease. Arm-PCR of CDR3 regions with iRepertoire HTBI primers generated TCR beta libraries. TCRdb reprocessed the multiplex PCR reads with MiXCR, giving one entry per CDR3 protein. This sample carries fewer than 400,000 distinct CDR3 sequences, about 18% of them seen once, and the ten largest clones take less than 35%. Time point: persistent/refractory GD, antithyroid drugs over 5 years with positive TRAb. The TCR library was prepared using RNA isolated from PBMCs. The material was peripheral blood mononuclear cells (PBMCs), obtained when the disease was refractory, from a patient treated with antithyroid drugs. The receptors come from a female donor with Graves disease.

Many counts were recorded for this clonotype. The chain has TRBV9 and TRBJ1-1; TRBD1 is a possible D gene (6 bases). This CDR3 contains 14 residues. Germline CDR1 reads SGDLS; CDR2 reads YYNGEE. V shed 2 bases and J shed 1 base, with 9 bases lying between them. Here the CDR3 reads CASSVRGQNTEAFF. The CDR3 coding sequence is TGTGCCAGCAGCGTCCGGGGGCAGAACACTGAAGCTTTCTTT.

The V and J genes are TRBV5-1 and TRBJ2-5; 10 bases are shared with TRBD1. J lost 5 bases, V lost 3 bases, and 10 bases had no gene match. The CDR3 contains 16 residues. Looked up from germline, CDR1 is SGHRS and CDR2 is YFSETQ. CDR3 protein: CASSSGGQGFVETQYF. For the CDR3, the DNA is TGCGCCAGCAGCTCTGGGGGACAGGGGTTTGTGGAGACCCAGTACTTC.

This clonotype was seen many times. The rearrangement joins TRBV18 to TRBJ1-2; TRBD1 is a possible D gene (6 bases). The germline gives CDR1 KGHSH, CDR2 LQKENI. Between the trimmed V and J ends, which lost 2 bases and 6 bases, there was a span of 10 bases. The CDR3 is 13 residues long. The CDR3 DNA reads as TGTGCCAGCTCACCAGTTAACAGGGATGGCTACACCTTC. Amino acid sequence: CASSPVNRDGYTF.

This clonotype was recorded at least ten times. The chain uses TRBV28 and TRBJ2-7, with D perhaps matching TRBD2 (7 bases). V lost 8 bases to trimming and J lost 2 bases, with 16 bases between them. Germline V gene sequence: CDR1 MDHEN, CDR2 SYDVKM. The CDR3 is 14 residues long. CDR3 in DNA: TGTGCCAGCGGCCTAGGGGGGGCAGCCTACGAGCAGTACTTC. This codes for CASGLGGAAYEQYF.

This clonotype was detected many times. The J gene is TRBJ1-5, the V gene TRBV28, with D possibly being TRBD1 (6 bases). Germline CDR1 MDHEN, CDR2 SYDVKM. The CDR3 totals 15 residues. V was cut by 2 bases and J by 6 bases, with 14 bases left in between. The CDR3 spells CASSLRGARGQPQHF. The DNA of the CDR3 is TGTGCCAGCAGTTTACGGGGGGCCCGAGGTCAGCCCCAGCATTTT. Looking up the rest from reference TRBV28 and TRBJ1-5 gives the full variable domain: DVKVTQSSRYLVKRTGEKVFLECVQDMDHENMFWYRQDPGLGLRLIYFSYDVKMKEKGDIPEGYSVSREKKERFSLILESASTNQTSMYLCASSLRGARGQPQHFGDGTRLSIL.

In this sample, this clonotype turned up many times. The rearrangement joins TRBV19 to TRBJ1-1; D is ambiguous. The V gene lost 3 bases and the J gene lost 1 base, with 6 bases spanning the gap. CDR1 and CDR2 (germline): LNHDA, SQIVND (reference sequence). The CDR3 sequence is 13 residues long. The CDR3 sequence: CASSISGNTEAFF. CDR3 bases: TGTGCCAGTAGTATTAGCGGGAACACTGAAGCTTTCTTT. Full variable domain (rest looked up from reference TRBV19 and TRBJ1-1): DGGITQSPKYLFRKEGQNVTLSCEQNLNHDAMYWYRQDPGQGLRLIYYSQIVNDFQKGDIAEGYSVSREKKESFPLTVTSAQKNPTAFYLCASSISGNTEAFFGQGTRLTVV.

There are many counts of this clonotype. This chain uses TRBV20-1 with TRBJ2-2, with D possibly called TRBD1 or TRBD2 (5 bases each). The CDR3 consists of 15 residues. V lost 6 bases to trimming and J lost 1 base, with 15 bases between them. The germline V gene has CDR1 DFQATT and CDR2 SNEGSKA (reference sequence). Here the CDR3 DNA reads TGCAGTGCCAGTGGTTCGGGACGGAACACCGGGGAGCTGTTTTTT. It codes for CSASGSGRNTGELFF.

This clonotype was seen more than once but under ten times. CDR3 in DNA: TGTGCCAGCAGTTACTCGATTTCAGGTAGCGGGAGGTCCTACGAGCAGTACTTC. Its protein is CASSYSISGSGRSYEQYF. The V gene is TRBV6-5, the J gene TRBJ2-7, with 10 nucleotides matching TRBD2. Germline CDR1 and CDR2: MNHEY and SVGAGI. The CDR3 has 18 residues. V was pared by 0 bases and J by 1 base, with 9 bases of the junction left unmatched.

Note on this clonotype: Just one base apart from a much larger clone, this may be a read error. The rearrangement links TRBV6-1 to TRBJ2-5; 7 nucleotides line up with TRBD2. Losses at the gene ends were 2 bases for V and 5 bases for J; bases not matched to a gene: 8. This CDR3 region has 15 residues. Looked up from germline, CDR1 is MNHNS and CDR2 is SASEGT. The CDR3 here is CASSEKAGGSETQYF. The CDR3 coding sequence is TGTGCCAGCAGTGAAAAGGCTGGCGGGAGCGAGACCCAGTACTTC.

The chain joins TRBV6-1 to TRBJ1-6; D possibly corresponds to TRBD1 (5 bases). V shed 7 bases and J shed 7 bases, with 14 bases lying between them. Germline-derived CDR1 and CDR2 are MNHNS and SASEGT. This CDR3 has 14 residues. The CDR3 bases are TGTGCCAGCACTCCCGGGACGGCGAATTCACCCCTCCACTTT. Translating it yields CASTPGTANSPLHF.

This sequence joins TRBV19 and TRBJ1-6; D gene unclear. This CDR3 is built from 16 residues. V lost 3 bases and J lost 5, with 14 bases in between. Germline loops: CDR1 LNHDA, CDR2 SQIVND (reference sequence). The CDR3 nucleotides are TGTGCCAGTAGTATCCGATACAGCGAAAATAATTCACCCCTCCACTTT. Residues: CASSIRYSENNSPLHF.

The chain recombines TRBV20-1 with TRBJ2-5, with TRBD2 matching 10 bases. Germline V gives CDR1 DFQATT, CDR2 SNEGSKA (reference sequence). V was pared by 0 bases and J by 5 bases, with 6 bases of the junction left unmatched. The CDR3 covers 15 residues. The CDR3 region has the DNA TGCAGTGCTAGAGATCAGCGGGAGGGACGGGAGACCCAGTACTTC. Amino acids: CSARDQREGRETQYF.

This clonotype was detected once. The chain joins TRBV7-9 to TRBJ2-1; D unresolved. The CDR3 has 13 amino acids. Germline CDR1 and CDR2: SEHNR and FQNEAQ (reference sequence). Trimming left V 0 bases short and J 9 bases short, with 9 bases between. CDR3 residues: CASSLARGGEQFF. The CDR3 DNA follows: TGTGCCAGCAGCTTAGCGCGCGGCGGTGAGCAGTTCTTC.

This clonotype was seen ten or more times. Because the CDR3's place on the DNA is in doubt, the DNA is left out and the CDR3 is given as listed by TCRdb. The rearrangement joins TRBV28 to TRBJ2-5; TRBD2 was called by the table and not checked on the DNA. From its first to its last residue, the CDR3 has 20 amino acids. Per the germline V gene, CDR1 is MDHEN and CDR2 is SYDVKM. The chain's CDR3 is CASSFLESGGASDPQETQYF.

This clonotype was observed at least ten times. The chain uses TRBV12-3 or TRBV12-4 and TRBJ1-2; possible D gene TRBD1, 5 bases. The CDR3 spans 13 residues. V lost 7 bases to trimming and J lost 7 bases, with 16 bases between them. CDR3 region: CASTSGRTSGYTF. The CDR3 DNA reads as TGTGCCAGCACCTCGGGACGAACCTCTGGCTACACCTTC.

The chain combines TRBV29-1 with TRBJ2-7, with 8 bases identical to TRBD1. This CDR3 contains 15 residues. V was pared by 2 bases and J by 3 bases, with 9 bases of the junction left unmatched. In germline, CDR1 is SQVTM, CDR2 ANQGSEA. CDR3 nucleotide sequence: TGCAGCGTTGAAAACCGGGACAGGAGGGACTACGAGCAGTACTTC. This translates into CSVENRDRRDYEQYF.

This clonotype was observed many times. The V call is TRBV6-2 or TRBV6-3, the J call TRBJ2-5; D not certain. With 5 bases removed from V and 5 bases from J, the gap between germline ends came to 21 bases. Germline-derived CDR1 and CDR2 are MNHEY and SVGEGT. The CDR3 has 16 residues. CDR3 DNA sequence: TGTGCCAGCAGTGAAGCCCTGAGTAGCTCCAGGGAGACCCAGTACTTC. It specifies CASSEALSSSRETQYF.

V and J are TRBV7-9 and TRBJ2-2; possibly TRBD2 for D (7 bases). The CDR3 is made up of 18 amino acids. V was clipped by 3 bases and J by 6 bases, with 23 bases between them. CDR1 and CDR2 from the germline V gene are SEHNR and FQNEAQ (reference sequence). CDR3: CASSLRPRGAVAAGELFF. The CDR3 DNA sequence: TGTGCCAGCAGCTTGAGGCCCCGGGGGGCGGTTGCCGCCGGGGAGCTGTTTTTT.